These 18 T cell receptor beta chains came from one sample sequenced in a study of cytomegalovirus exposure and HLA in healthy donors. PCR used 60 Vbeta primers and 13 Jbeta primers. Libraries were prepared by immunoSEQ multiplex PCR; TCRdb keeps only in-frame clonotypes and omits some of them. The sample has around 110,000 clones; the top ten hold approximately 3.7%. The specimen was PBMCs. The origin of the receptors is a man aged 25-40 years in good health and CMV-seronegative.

The CDR3 protein is CASSEGPGGPETQYF. In DNA, the CDR3 is TGTGCCAGCAGTGAAGGTCCAGGGGGCCCAGAGACCCAGTACTTC. The chain combines TRBV6-1 with TRBJ2-5; 8 bases are shared with TRBD1. V lost 1 base, J lost 4 bases, and 5 bases stayed unmatched. Germline CDR1 is MNHNS and CDR2 is SASEGT. The CDR3 consists of 15 residues.

CDR3: CASSLTGGDYEQYF. The DNA for the CDR3 is TGTGCCAGCAGCTTAACGGGAGGGGACTACGAGCAGTACTTC. The rearrangement joins TRBV7-3 to TRBJ2-7; TRBD2 aligns across 7 bases. CDR1 SGHTA and CDR2 FQGTGA come from the germline V gene. The ends lost 0 bases at V and 3 bases at J; junction bases unmatched: 2. The CDR3 extends over 14 amino acids.

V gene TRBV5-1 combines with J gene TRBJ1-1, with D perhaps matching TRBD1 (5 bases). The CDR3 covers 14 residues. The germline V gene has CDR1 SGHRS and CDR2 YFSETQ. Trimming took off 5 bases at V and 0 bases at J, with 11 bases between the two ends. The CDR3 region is CASSDDSMNTEAFF. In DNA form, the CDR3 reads TGCGCCAGCAGTGATGACAGCATGAACACTGAAGCTTTCTTT.

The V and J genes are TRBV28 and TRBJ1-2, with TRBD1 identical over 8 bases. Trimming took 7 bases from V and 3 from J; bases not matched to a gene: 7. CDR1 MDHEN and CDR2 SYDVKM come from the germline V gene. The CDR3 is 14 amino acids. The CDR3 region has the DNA TGTGCCAGCACCCTTTCGACAGGGGACTATGGCTACACCTTC. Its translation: CASTLSTGDYGYTF.

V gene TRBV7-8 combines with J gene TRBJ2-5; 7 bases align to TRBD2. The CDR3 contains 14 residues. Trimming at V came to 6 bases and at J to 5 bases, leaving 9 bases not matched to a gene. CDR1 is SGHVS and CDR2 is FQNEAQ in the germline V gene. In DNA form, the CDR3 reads TGTGCCAGCAGACGACTAGCAACACCGGAGACCCAGTACTTC. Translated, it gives CASRRLATPETQYF. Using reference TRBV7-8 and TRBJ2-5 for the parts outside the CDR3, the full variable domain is GAGVSQSPRYKVAKRGQDVALRCDPISGHVSLFWYQQALGQGPEFLTYFQNEAQLDKSGLPSDRFFAERPEGSVSTLKIQRTQQEDSAVYLCASRRLATPETQYFGPGTRLLVL.

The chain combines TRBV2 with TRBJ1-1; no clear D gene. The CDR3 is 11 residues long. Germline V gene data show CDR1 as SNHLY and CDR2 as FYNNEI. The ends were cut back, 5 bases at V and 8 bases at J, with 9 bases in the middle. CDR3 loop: CASSLLKEAFF. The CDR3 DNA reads TGTGCCAGCAGTCTACTCAAGGAAGCTTTCTTT.

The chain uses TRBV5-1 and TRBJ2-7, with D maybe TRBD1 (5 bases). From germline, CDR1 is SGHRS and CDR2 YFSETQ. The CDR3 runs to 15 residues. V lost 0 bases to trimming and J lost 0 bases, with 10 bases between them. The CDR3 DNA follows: TGCGCCAGCAGCTTGGAAGGGGCAAGCTCCTACGAGCAGTACTTC. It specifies CASSLEGASSYEQYF.

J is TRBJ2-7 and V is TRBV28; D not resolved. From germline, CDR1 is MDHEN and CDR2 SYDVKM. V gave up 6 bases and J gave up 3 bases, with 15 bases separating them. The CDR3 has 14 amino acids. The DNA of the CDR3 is TGTGCCAGCAGGAAACGCATAGTAGACTACGAGCAGTACTTC. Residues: CASRKRIVDYEQYF. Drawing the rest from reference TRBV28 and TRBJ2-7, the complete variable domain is DVKVTQSSRYLVKRTGEKVFLECVQDMDHENMFWYRQDPGLGLRLIYFSYDVKMKEKGDIPEGYSVSREKKERFSLILESASTNQTSMYLCASRKRIVDYEQYFGPGTRLTVT.

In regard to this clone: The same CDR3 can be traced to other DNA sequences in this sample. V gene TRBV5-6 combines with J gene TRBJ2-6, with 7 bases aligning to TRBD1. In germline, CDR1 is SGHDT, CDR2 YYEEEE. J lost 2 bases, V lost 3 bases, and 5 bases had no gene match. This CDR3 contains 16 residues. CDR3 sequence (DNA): TGTGCCAGCAGCTCAAGGACAGGCACTGGGGCCAACGTCCTGACTTTC. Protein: CASSSRTGTGANVLTF.

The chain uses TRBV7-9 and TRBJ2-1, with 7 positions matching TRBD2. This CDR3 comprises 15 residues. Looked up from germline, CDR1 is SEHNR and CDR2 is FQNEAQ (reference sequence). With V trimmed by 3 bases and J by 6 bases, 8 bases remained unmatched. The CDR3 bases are TGTGCCAGCAGCTTGGGTGGGAGGGGCACCAATGAGCAGTTCTTC. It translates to CASSLGGRGTNEQFF. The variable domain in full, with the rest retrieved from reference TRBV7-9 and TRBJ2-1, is DTGVSQNPRHKITKRGQNVTFRCDPISEHNRLYWYRQTLGQGPEFLTYFQNEAQLEKSRLLSDRFSAERPKGSFSTLEIQRTEQGDSAMYLCASSLGGRGTNEQFFGPGTRLTVL.

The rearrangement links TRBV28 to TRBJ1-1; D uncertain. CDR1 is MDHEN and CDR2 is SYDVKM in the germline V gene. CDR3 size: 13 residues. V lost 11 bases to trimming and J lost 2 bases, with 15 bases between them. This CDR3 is CAAMTLTNTEAFF. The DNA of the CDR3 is TGTGCCGCTATGACTCTAACCAACACTGAAGCTTTCTTT. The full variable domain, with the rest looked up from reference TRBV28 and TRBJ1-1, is DVKVTQSSRYLVKRTGEKVFLECVQDMDHENMFWYRQDPGLGLRLIYFSYDVKMKEKGDIPEGYSVSREKKERFSLILESASTNQTSMYLCAAMTLTNTEAFFGQGTRLTVV.

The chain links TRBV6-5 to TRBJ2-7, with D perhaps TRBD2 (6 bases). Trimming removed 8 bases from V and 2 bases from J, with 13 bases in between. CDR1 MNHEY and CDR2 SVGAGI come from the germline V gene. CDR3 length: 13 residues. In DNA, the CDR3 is TGTGCCAGCCTCCCGGGAGTTCCCTACGAGCAGTACTTC. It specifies CASLPGVPYEQYF.

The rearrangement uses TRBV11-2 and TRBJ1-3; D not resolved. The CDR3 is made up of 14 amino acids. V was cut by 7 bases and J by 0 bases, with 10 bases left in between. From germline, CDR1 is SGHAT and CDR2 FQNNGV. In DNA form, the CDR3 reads TGTGCCAGCAACCCGACACCCTCTGGAAACACCATATATTTT. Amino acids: CASNPTPSGNTIYF.

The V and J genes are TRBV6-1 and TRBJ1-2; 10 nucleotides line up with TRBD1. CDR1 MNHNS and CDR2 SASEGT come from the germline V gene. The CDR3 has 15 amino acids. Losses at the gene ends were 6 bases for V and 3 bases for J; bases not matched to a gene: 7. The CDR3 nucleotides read TGTGCCAGCAGCTCACGGGACAGGGGATACTATGGCTACACCTTC. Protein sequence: CASSSRDRGYYGYTF.

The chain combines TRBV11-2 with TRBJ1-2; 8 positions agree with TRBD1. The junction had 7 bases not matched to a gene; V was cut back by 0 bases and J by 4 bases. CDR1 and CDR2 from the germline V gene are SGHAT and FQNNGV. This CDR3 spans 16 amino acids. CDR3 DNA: TGTGCCAGCAGCTTAGATTCAGGCAGGGGGCTCTATGGCTACACCTTC. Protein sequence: CASSLDSGRGLYGYTF.

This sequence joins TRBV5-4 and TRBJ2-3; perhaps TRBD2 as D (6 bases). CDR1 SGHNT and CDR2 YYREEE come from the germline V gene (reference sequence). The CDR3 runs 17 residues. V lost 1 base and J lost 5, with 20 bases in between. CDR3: CASSLRKGLQDGDTQYF. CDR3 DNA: TGTGCCAGCAGCTTGCGGAAGGGACTCCAAGATGGAGATACGCAGTATTTT.

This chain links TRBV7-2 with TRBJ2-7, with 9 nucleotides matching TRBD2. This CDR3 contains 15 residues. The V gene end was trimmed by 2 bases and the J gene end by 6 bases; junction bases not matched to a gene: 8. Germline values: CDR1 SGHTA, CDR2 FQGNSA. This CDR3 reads CASSLPSGALGEQYF. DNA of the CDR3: TGTGCCAGCAGCTTACCTAGCGGGGCTTTAGGCGAGCAGTACTTC.

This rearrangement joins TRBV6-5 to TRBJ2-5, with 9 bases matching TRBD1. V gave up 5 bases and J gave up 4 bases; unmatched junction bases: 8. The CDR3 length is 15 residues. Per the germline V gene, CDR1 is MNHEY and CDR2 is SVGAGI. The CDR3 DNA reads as TGTGCCAGCAGTCCGTCTTTGGGACAGGGAGAGACCCAGTACTTC. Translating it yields CASSPSLGQGETQYF.